Sequencing of this T cell receptor (beta chain) was carried out in a study of shared clonotypes between healthy human individuals. Original processing methods: In the immunoSEQ data, sequences were junction-only and lacked quality scores, so filtering differed. Clones were read by immunoSEQ multiplex PCR, and TCRdb kept only the in-frame ones, dropping some. V and J calls and clone size follow that table, whereas D and trimming were derived from the DNA. Of approximately 1.5 million clones detected, around 98.5% appear once; the ten largest clones hold about 0.34%. Germline V gene lookup returns CDR1 SGHAT and CDR2 FQNNGV. V was pared by 1 base and J by 7 bases, with 14 bases between. The CDR3 is 15 residues long.

The TCR sequence derives from a man in his thirties or forties in good health. The rearrangement links TRBV11-2 to TRBJ1-5; D gene uncertain. Sequencing used naive CD4+ T cells sorted from blood. Subset of the sample: CD45RA+ positively selected. Here the CDR3 reads CASSLGPNKGQPQHF. The CDR3 DNA reads TGTGCCAGCAGCTTAGGACCCAACAAGGGACAGCCCCAGCATTTT.